This TCR beta chain was found in a study of identical twins. This clonotype was found a few times. The trim removed 1 base at V and 2 bases at J, leaving 11 bases unmatched. There are 18 residues in the CDR3. CDR1 is LGHNA and CDR2 is YNFKEQ in the germline V gene. Template switching introduced a universal primer site, and the cDNA bore unique molecular identifiers. Each CDR3 protein is one row after TCRdb ran MiXCR on the 5' RACE reads. The sample records around 480,000 distinct CDR3 sequences, 14% being singletons. The same sample was also studied in work on yellow fever vaccine responses in identical twins.

The chain recombines TRBV4-2 with TRBJ2-7; 10 bases are shared with TRBD1. Specimen: CD4+ T cells sorted from blood. The sequence came from a woman aged 18-29 years in good health. CDR3 in DNA: TGTGCCAGCAGCCAAGCGGGTCCCGGGACAGGGGTAACCTACGAGCAGTACTTC. Translated: CASSQAGPGTGVTYEQYF.